The sequence of this T cell receptor (beta chain) was determined in a study of identical twins. Overall study results and limits: For out-of-frame alpha sequences shared by twins, low generation probability was in excess. Models came in too low on out-of-frame TCR alpha sharing in monozygotic twins.

This CDR3 has 14 residues. V lost 4 bases to trimming and J lost 5 bases, with 14 bases between them. The germline CDR1 and CDR2 sequences are MGHRA and YSYEKL. This clonotype was seen a few times. As yet, its antigen is unknown. TCRdb reprocessed the 5' RACE reads via MiXCR and lists one record per CDR3 protein. The data hold some 1,600,000 distinct CDR3 sequences, with 32% observed a single time. Sequencing was performed on cord blood. J is TRBJ1-1 and V is TRBV4-1, with D perhaps matching TRBD1 (5 bases). The TCR originated in a newborn girl in good health. The CDR3 DNA reads TGCGCCAGCAGCCTTGCGAGAGGGGAGACTGAAGCTTTCTTT. This translates into CASSLARGETEAFF.